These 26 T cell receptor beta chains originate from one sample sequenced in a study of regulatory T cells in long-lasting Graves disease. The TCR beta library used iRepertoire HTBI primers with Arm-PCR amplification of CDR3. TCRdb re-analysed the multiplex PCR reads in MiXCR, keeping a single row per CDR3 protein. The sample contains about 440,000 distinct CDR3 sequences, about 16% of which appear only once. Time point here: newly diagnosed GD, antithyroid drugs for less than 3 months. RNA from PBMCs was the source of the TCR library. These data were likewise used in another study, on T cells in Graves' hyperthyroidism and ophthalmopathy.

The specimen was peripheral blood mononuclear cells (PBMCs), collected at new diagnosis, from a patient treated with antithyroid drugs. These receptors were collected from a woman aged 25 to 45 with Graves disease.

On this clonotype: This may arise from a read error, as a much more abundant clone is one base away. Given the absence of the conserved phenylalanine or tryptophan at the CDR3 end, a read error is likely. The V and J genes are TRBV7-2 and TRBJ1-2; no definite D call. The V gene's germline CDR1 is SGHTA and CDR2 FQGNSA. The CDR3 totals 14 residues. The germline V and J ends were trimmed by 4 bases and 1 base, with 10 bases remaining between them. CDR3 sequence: CASSSGGSNYGYTC. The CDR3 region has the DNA TGTGCCAGCAGCTCAGGAGGAAGTAACTATGGCTACACCTGC.

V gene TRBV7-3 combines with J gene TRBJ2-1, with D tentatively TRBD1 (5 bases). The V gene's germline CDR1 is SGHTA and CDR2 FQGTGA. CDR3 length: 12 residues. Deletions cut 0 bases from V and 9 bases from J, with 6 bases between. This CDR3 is CASSLTGREQFF. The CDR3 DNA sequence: TGTGCCAGCAGCTTAACGGGGCGTGAGCAGTTCTTC.

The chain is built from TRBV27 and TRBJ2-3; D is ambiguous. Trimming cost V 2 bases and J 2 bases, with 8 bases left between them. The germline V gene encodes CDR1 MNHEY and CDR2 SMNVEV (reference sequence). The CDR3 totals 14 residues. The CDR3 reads CASSLKVFTDTQYF. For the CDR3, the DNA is TGTGCCAGCAGTTTAAAGGTCTTCACAGATACGCAGTATTTT.

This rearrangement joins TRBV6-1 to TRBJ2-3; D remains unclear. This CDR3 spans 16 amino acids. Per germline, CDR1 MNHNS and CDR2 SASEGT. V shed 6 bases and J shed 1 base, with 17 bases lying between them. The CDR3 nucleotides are TGTGCCAGCAGCTGGTCGGGTCGGTCTCGCACAGATACGCAGTATTTT. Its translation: CASSWSGRSRTDTQYF.

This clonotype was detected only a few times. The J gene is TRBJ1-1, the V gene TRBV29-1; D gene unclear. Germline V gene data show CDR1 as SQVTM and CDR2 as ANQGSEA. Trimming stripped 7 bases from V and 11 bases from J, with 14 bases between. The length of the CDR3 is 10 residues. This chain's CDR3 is CSASDAEAFF. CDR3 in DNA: TGCAGCGCCTCGGACGCAGAGGCTTTCTTT.

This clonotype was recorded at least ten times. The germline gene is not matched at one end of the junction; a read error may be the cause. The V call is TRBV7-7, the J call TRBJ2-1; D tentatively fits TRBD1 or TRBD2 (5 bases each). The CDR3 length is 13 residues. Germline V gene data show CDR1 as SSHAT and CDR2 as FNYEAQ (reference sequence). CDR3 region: CASSSNLGTEQFF. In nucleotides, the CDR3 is TGTGCTAGCAGCTCAAACCTAGGGACTGAGCAGTTCTTC.

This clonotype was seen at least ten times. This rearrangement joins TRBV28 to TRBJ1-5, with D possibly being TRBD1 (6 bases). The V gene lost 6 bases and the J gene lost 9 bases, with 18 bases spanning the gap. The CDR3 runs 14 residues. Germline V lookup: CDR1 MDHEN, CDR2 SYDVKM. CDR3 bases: TGTGCCAGCAGCTCAGGCAGGGGCCAGGGGCCCCAGCATTTT. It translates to CASSSGRGQGPQHF.

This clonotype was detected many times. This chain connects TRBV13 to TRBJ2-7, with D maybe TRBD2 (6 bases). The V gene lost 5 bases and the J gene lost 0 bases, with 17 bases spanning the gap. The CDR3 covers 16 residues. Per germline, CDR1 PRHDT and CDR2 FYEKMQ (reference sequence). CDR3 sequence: CASSLLSDYRSYEQYF. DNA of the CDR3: TGTGCCAGCAGCCTACTTTCGGACTACCGCTCCTACGAGCAGTACTTC.

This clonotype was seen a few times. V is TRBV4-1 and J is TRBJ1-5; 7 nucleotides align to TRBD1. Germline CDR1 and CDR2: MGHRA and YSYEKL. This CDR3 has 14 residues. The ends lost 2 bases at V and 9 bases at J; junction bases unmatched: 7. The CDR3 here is CASSQPDRLRPQHF. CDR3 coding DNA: TGCGCCAGCAGCCAACCGGACAGGTTAAGGCCCCAGCATTTT.

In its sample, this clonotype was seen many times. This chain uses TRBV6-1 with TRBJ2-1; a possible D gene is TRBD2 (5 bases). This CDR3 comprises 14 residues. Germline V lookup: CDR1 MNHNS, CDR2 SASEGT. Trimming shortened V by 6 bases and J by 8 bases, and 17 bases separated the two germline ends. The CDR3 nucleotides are TGTGCCAGCAGCCACGGGGAGAGTGGTGATGAGCAGTTCTTC. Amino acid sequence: CASSHGESGDEQFF.

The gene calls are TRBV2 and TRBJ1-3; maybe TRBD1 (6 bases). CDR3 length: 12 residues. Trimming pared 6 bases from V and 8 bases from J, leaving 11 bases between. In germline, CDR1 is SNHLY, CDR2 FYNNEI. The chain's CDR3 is CASRPGAYTIYF. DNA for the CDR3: TGTGCCAGCAGGCCGGGGGCCTACACCATATATTTT.

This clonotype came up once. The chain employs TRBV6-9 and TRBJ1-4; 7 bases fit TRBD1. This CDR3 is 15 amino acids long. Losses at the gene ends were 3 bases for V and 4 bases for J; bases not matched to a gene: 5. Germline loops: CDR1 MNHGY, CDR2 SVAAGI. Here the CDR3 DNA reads TGTGCCAGCAGTTACTCCGGGACAGTTAATGAAAAACTGTTTTTT. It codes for CASSYSGTVNEKLFF.

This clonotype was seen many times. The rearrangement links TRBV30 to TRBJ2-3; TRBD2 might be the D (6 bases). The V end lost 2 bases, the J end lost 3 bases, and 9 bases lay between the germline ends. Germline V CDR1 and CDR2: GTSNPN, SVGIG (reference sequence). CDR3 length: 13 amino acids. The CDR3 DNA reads TGTGCCTGGAGTCCCGGACTAACAGATACGCAGTATTTT. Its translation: CAWSPGLTDTQYF.

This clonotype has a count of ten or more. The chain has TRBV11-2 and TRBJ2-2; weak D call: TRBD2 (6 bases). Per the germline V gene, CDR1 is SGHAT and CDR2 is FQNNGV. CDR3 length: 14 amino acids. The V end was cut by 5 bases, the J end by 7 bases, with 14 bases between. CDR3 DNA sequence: TGTGCCAGCAGCCCTCTACTAGCTGGCGGGGAGCTGTTTTTT. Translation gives CASSPLLAGGELFF.

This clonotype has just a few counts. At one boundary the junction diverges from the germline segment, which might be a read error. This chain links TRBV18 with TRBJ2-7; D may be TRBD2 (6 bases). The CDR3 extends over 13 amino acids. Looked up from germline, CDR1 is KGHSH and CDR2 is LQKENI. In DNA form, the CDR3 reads TGTGCCGGCTCACCCCGGGGAGGTTACGAGCAGTACTTC. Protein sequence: CAGSPRGGYEQYF.

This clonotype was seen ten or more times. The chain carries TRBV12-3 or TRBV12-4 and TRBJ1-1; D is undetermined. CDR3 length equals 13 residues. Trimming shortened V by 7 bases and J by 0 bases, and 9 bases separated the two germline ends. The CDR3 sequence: CASTPTVNTEAFF. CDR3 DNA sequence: TGTGCCAGCACCCCCACAGTGAACACTGAAGCTTTCTTT.

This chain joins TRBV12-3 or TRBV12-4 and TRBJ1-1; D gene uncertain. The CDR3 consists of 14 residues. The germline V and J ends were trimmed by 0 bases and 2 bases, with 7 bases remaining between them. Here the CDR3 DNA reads TGTGCCAGCAGTTTAGCGAGATTCAACACTGAAGCTTTCTTT. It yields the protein CASSLARFNTEAFF.

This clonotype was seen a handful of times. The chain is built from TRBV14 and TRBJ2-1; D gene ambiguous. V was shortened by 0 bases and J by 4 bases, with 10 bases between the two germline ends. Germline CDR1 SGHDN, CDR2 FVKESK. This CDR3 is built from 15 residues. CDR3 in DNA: TGTGCCAGCAGCCAAGAATCCCCTTGGTACAATGAGCAGTTCTTC. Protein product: CASSQESPWYNEQFF.

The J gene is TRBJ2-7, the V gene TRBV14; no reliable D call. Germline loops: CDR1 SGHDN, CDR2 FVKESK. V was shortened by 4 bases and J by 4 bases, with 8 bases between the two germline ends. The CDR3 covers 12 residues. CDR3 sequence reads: CASSRSTYEQYF. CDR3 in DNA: TGTGCCAGCAGCCGGTCAACTTACGAGCAGTACTTC. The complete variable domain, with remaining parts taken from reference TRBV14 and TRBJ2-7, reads EAGVTQFPSHSVIEKGQTVTLRCDPISGHDNLYWYRRVMGKEIKFLLHFVKESKQDESGMPNNRFLAERTGGTYSTLKVQPAELEDSGVYFCASSRSTYEQYFGPGTRLTVT.

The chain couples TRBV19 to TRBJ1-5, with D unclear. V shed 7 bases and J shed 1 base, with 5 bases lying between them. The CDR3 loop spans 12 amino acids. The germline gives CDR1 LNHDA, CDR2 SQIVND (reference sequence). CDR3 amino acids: CASNPSNQPQHF. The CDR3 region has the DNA TGTGCCAGTAACCCGAGCAATCAGCCCCAGCATTTT.

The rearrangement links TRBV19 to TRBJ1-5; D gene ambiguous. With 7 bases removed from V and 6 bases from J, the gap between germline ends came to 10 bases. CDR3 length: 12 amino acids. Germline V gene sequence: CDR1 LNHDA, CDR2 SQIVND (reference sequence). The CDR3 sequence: CASNRGPQPQHF. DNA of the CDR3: TGTGCCAGTAATCGCGGTCCTCAGCCCCAGCATTTT.

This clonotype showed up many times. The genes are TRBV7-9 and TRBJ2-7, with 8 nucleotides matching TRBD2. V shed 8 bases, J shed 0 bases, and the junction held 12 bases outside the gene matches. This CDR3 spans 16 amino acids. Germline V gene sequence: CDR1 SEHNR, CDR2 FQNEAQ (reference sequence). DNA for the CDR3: TGTGCCAGCGGAAAGAGCGGGAGAGCCCTCTCCTACGAGCAGTACTTC. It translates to CASGKSGRALSYEQYF.

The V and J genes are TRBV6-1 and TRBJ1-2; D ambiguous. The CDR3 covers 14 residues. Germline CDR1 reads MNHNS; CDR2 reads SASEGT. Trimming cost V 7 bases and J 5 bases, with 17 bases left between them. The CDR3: CASTPTWSGYGYTF. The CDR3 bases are TGTGCCAGCACCCCGACCTGGTCTGGGTATGGCTACACCTTC.

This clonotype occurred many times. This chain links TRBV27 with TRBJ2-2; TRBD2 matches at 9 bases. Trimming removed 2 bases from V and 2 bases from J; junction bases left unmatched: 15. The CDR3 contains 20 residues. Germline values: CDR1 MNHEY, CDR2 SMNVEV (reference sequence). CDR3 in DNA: TGTGCCAGCAGTTTAACAGCGGGAGGCTCCTCAAGCTATAACACCGGGGAGCTGTTTTTT. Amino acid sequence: CASSLTAGGSSSYNTGELFF.

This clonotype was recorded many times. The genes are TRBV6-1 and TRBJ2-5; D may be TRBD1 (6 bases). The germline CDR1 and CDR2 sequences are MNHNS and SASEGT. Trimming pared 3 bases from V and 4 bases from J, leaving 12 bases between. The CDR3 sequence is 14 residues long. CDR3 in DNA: TGTGCCAGCAGTGAGTACAGGGTGCGAGAGACCCAGTACTTC. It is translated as CASSEYRVRETQYF.

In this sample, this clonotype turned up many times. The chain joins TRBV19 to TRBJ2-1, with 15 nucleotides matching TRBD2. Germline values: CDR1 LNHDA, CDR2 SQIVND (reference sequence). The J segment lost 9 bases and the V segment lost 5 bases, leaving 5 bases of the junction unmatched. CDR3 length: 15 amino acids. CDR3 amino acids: CASSPGTSGRPEQFF. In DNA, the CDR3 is TGTGCCAGTAGTCCGGGGACTAGCGGGAGGCCTGAGCAGTTCTTC.